This passage covers 2 T cell receptor beta chains from one sample sequenced in a study of blood T cell repertoires in COVID-19. Produced via immunoSEQ multiplex PCR; TCRdb's table is partial and in-frame only. The table has about 390,000 clones, more than 70% seen once. Source material: peripheral blood. These receptors all come from an older woman with COVID-19, enrolled during active disease.

The CDR3 is CASSYQGYSYEQYF. CDR3 DNA: TGTGCCAGCAGTTACCAGGGGTACTCCTACGAGCAGTACTTC. The rearrangement links TRBV6-5 to TRBJ2-7; possibly TRBD1 for D (6 bases). Germline assignment: CDR1 MNHEY and CDR2 SVGAGI. This CDR3 has 14 amino acids. V lost 2 bases and J lost 0, with 8 bases in between.

This rearrangement joins TRBV6-2 or TRBV6-3 to TRBJ1-5, with 9 bases matching TRBD1. V lost 5 bases and J lost 4; bases outside the gene matches: 9. This CDR3 has 16 residues. Germline CDR1 is MNHEY and CDR2 is SVGEGT. The CDR3 coding sequence is TGTGCCAGCAGTACCCGACAGGGGGGACTGAATCAGCCCCAGCATTTT. Its translation is CASSTRQGGLNQPQHF.